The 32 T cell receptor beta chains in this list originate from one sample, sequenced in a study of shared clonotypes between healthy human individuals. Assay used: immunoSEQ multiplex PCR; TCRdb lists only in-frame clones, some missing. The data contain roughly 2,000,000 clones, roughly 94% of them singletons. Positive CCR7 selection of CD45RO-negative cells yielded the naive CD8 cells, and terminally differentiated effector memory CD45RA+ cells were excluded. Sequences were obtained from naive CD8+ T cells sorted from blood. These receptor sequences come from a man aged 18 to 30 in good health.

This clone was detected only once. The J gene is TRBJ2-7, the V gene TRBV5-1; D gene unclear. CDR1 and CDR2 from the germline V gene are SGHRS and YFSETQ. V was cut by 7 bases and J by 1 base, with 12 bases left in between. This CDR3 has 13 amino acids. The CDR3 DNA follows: TGCGCCAGCGGATTGGCGGAATCCTACGAGCAGTACTTC. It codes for CASGLAESYEQYF.

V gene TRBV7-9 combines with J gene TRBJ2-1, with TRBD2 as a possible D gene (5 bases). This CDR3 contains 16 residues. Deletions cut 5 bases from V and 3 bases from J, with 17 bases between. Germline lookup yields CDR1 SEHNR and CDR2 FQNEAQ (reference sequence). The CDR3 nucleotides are TGTGCCAGCAGCCCCCCCCCGGGCGGACTCTACAATGAGCAGTTCTTC. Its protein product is CASSPPPGGLYNEQFF.

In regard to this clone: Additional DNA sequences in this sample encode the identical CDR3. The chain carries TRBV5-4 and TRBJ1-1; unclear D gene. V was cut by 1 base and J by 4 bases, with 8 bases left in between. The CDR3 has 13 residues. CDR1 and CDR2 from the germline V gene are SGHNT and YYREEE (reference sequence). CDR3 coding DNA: TGTGCCAGCAGCTTGCGGGTTGGCACTGAAGCTTTCTTT. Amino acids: CASSLRVGTEAFF.

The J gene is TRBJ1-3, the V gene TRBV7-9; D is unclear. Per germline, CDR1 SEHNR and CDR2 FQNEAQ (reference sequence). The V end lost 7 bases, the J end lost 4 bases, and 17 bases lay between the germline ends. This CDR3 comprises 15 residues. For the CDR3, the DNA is TGTGCCAGCACCCCGACTCTCGTTGCCGGAAACACCATATATTTT. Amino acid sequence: CASTPTLVAGNTIYF.

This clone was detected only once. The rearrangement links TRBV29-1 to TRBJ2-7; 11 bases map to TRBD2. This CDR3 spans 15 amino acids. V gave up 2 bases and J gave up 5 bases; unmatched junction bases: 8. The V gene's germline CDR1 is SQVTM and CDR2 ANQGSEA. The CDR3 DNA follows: TGCAGCGTTGAATCTACTAGCGGGAGTTACGACGAGCAGTACTTC. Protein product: CSVESTSGSYDEQYF.

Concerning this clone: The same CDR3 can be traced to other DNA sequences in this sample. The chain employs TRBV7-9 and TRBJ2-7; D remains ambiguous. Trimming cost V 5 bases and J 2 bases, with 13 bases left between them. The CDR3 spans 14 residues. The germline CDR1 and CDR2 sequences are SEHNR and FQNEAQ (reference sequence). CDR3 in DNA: TGTGCCAGCAGCCCCCCGGGCCATCCCTACGAGCAGTACTTC. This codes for CASSPPGHPYEQYF. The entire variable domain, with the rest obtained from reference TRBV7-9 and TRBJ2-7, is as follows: DTGVSQNPRHKITKRGQNVTFRCDPISEHNRLYWYRQTLGQGPEFLTYFQNEAQLEKSRLLSDRFSAERPKGSFSTLEIQRTEQGDSAMYLCASSPPGHPYEQYFGPGTRLTVT.

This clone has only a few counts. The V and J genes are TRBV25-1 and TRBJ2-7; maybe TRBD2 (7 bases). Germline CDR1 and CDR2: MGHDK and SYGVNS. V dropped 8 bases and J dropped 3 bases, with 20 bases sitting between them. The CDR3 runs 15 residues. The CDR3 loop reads CASALPGGGNYEQYF. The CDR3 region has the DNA TGTGCCAGCGCCCTTCCGGGGGGCGGGAACTACGAGCAGTACTTC.

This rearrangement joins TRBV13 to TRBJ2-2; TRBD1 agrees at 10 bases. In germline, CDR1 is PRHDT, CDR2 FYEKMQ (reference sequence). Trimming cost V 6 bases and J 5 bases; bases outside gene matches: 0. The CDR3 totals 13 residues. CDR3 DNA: TGTGCCAGCAGGGGACAGGGGACCGGGGAGCTGTTTTTT. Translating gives CASRGQGTGELFF.

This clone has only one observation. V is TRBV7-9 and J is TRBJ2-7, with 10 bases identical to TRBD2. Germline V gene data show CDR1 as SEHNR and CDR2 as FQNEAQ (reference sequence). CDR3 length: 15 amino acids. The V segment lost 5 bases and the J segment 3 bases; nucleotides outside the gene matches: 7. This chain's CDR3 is CASSLLSGGHYEQYF. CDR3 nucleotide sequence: TGTGCCAGCAGCCTACTTAGCGGGGGGCACTACGAGCAGTACTTC.

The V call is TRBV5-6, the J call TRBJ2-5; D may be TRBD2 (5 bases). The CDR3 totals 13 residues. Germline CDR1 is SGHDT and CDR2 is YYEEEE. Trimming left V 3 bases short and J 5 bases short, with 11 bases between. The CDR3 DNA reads TGTGCCAGCAGCTATGGAGAGGGCGAGACCCAGTACTTC. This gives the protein CASSYGEGETQYF.

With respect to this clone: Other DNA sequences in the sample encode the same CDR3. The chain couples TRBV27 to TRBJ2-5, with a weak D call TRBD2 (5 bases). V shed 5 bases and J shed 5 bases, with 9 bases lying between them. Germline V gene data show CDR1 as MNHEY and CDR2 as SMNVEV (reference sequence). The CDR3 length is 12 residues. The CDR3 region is CASSPAGETQYF. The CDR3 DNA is TGTGCCAGCAGTCCCGCGGGCGAGACCCAGTACTTC.

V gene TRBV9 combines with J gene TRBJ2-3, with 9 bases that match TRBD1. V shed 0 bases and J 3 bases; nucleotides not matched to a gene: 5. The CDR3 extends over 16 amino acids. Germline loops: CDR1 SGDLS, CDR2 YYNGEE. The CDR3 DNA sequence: TGTGCCAGCAGCGTAGTAGGGACAGGGTATACAGATACGCAGTATTTT. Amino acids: CASSVVGTGYTDTQYF.

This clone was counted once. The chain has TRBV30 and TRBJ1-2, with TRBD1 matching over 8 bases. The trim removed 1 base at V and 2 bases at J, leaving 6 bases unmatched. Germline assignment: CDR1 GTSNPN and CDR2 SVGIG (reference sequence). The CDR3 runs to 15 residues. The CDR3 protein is CAWSGQGWLNYGYTF. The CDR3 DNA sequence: TGTGCCTGGAGTGGACAGGGGTGGTTGAACTATGGCTACACCTTC.

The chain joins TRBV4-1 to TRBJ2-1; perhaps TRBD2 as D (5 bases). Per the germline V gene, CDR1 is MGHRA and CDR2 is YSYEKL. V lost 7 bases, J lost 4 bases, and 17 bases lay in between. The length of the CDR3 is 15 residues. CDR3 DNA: TGCGCCAGCACCACCGCGGGTGAGAGGTACAATGAGCAGTTCTTC. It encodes CASTTAGERYNEQFF.

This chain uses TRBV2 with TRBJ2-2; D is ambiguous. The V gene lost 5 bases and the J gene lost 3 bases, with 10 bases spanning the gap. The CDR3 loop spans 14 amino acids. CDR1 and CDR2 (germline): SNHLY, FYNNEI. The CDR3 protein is CASSWYSYTGELFF. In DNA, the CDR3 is TGTGCCAGCAGTTGGTATAGCTACACCGGGGAGCTGTTTTTT.

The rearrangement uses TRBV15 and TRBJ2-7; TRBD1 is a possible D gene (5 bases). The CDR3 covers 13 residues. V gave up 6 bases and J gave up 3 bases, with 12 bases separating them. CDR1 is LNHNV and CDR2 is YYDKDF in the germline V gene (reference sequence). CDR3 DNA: TGTGCCACCAGTCATGGGCAGGGCTACGAGCAGTACTTC. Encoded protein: CATSHGQGYEQYF. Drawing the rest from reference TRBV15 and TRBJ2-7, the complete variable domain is DAMVIQNPRYQVTQFGKPVTLSCSQTLNHNVMYWYQQKSSQAPKLLFHYYDKDFNNEADTPDNFQSRRPNTSFCFLDIRSPGLGDTAMYLCATSHGQGYEQYFGPGTRLTVT.

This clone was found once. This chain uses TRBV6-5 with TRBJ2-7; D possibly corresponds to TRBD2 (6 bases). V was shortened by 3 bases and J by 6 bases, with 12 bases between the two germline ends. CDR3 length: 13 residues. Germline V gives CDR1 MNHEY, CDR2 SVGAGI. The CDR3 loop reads CASSYSREAEQYF. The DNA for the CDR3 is TGTGCCAGCAGTTATTCCAGGGAGGCCGAGCAGTACTTC.

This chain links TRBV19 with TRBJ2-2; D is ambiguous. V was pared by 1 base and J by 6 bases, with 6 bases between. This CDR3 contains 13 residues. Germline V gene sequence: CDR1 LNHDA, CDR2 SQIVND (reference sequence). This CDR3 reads CASSIVLSGELFF. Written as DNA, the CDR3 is TGTGCCAGTAGTATAGTACTATCCGGGGAGCTGTTTTTT.

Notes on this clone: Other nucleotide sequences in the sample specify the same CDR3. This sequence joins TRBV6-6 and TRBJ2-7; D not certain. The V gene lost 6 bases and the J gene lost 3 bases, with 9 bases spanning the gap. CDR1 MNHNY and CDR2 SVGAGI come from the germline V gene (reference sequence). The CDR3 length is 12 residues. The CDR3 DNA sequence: TGTGCCAGCAGCCCGGATAACTACGAGCAGTACTTC. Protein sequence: CASSPDNYEQYF.

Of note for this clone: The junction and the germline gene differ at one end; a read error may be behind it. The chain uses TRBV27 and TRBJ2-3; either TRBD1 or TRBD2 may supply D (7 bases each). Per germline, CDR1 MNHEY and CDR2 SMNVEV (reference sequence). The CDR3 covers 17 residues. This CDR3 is CASSLSGGAGGTDTQYF. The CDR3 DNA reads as TGTGCCAGCAGTCTATCAGGGGGGGCAGGGGGTACAGATACGCAGTATTTT.

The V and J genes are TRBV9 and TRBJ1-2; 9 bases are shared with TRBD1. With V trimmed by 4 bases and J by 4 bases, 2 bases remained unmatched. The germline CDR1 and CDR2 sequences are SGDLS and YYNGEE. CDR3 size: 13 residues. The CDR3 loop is CASSRQGVYGYTF. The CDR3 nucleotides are TGTGCCAGCAGCCGACAGGGGGTCTATGGCTACACCTTC.

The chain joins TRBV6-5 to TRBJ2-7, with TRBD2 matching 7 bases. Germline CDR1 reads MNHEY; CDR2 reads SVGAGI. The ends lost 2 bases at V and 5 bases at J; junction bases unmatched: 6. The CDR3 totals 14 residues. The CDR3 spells CASSYSGAPDEQYF. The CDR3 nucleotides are TGTGCCAGCAGTTACAGCGGGGCCCCGGACGAGCAGTACTTC.

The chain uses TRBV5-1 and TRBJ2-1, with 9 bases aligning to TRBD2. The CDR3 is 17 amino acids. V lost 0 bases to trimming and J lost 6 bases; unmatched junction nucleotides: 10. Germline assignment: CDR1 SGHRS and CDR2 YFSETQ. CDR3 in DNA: TGCGCCAGCAGCTTGGCACCTAGCGGGAATCGGGTCAATGAGCAGTTCTTC. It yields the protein CASSLAPSGNRVNEQFF. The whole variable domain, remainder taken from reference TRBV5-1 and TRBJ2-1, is KAGVTQTPRYLIKTRGQQVTLSCSPISGHRSVSWYQQTPGQGLQFLFEYFSETQRNKGNFPGRFSGRQFSNSRSEMNVSTLELGDSALYLCASSLAPSGNRVNEQFFGPGTRLTVL.

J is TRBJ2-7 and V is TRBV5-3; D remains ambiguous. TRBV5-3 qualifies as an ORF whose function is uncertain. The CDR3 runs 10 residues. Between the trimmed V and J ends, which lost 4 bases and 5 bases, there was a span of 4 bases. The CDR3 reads CARSGNEQYF. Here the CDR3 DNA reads TGTGCCAGAAGCGGAAACGAGCAGTACTTC.

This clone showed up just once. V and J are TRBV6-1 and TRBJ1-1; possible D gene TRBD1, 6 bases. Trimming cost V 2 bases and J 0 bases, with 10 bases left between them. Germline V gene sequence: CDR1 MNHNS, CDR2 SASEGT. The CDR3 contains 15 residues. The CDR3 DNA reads TGTGCCAGCAGTGAATACGGGGGCTTGAACACTGAAGCTTTCTTT. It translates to CASSEYGGLNTEAFF.

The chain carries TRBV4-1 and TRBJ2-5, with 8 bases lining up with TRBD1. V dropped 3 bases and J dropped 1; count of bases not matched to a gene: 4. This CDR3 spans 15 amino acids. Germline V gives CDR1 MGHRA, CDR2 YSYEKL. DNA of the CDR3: TGCGCCAGCAGCCATGAGGACAGGGTCCAAGAGACCCAGTACTTC. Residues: CASSHEDRVQETQYF.

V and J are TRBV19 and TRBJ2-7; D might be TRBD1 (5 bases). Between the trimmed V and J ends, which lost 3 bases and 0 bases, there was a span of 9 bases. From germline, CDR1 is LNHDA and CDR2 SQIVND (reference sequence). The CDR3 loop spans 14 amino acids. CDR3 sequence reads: CASSITGLSYEQYF. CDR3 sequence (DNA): TGTGCCAGTAGTATTACAGGTCTCTCCTACGAGCAGTACTTC.

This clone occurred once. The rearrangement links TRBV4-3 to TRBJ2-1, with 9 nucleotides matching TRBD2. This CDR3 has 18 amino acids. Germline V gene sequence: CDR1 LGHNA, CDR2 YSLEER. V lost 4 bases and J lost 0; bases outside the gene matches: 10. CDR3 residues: CASSLTAIAGVSYNEQFF. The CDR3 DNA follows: TGCGCCAGCAGCCTAACAGCGATAGCGGGAGTCTCCTACAATGAGCAGTTCTTC.

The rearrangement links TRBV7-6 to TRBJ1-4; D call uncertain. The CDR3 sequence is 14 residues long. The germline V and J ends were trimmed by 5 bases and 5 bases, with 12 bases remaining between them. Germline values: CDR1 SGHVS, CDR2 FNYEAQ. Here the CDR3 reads CASSPLLSNEKLFF. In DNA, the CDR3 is TGTGCCAGCAGCCCCCTACTATCAAATGAAAAACTGTTTTTT.

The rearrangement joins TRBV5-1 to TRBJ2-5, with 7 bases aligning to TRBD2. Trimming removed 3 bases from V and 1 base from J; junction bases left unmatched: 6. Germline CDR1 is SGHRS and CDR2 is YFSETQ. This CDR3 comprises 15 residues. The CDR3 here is CASSSPGLLQETQYF. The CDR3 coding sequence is TGCGCCAGCAGCTCGCCGGGACTACTCCAAGAGACCCAGTACTTC.

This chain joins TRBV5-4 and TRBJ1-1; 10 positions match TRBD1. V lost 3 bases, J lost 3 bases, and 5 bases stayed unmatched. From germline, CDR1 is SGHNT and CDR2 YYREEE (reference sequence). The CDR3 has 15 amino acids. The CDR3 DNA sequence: TGTGCCAGCAGCTCTATAGACAGGGGGCACACTGAAGCTTTCTTT. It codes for CASSSIDRGHTEAFF.

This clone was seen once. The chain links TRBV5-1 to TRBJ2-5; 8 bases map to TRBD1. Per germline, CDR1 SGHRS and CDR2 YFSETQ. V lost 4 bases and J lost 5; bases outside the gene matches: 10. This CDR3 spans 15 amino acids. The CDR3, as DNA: TGCGCCAGCAGCCCGGGACAGGCCTCGGGGGAGACCCAGTACTTC. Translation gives CASSPGQASGETQYF.